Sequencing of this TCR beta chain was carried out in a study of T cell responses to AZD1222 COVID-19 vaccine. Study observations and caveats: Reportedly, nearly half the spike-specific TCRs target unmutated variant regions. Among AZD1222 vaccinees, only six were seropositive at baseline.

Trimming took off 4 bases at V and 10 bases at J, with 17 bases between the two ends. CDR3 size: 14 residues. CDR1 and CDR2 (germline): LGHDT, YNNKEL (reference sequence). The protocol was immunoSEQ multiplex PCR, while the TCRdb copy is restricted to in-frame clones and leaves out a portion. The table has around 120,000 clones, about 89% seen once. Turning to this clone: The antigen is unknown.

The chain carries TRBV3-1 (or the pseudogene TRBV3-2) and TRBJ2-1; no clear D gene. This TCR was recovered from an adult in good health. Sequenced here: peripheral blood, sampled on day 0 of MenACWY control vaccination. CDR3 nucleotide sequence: TGTGCCAGCAGCCCCCACCCCTACTCGGGCGAGCAGTTCTTC. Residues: CASSPHPYSGEQFF.